This TCR beta chain was found in a study of Ad26.COV2.S vaccination and SARS-CoV-2 variants. The wider study: Donor had been placed in the Ad26.COV2.S arm of the COV1001 trial. The authors gave Ad26.COV2.S intramuscularly, either once or twice 56 days apart.

General observations from the study: People given the vaccine had a wider spike-specific TCR breadth than placebo recipients did.

The table came from immunoSEQ multiplex PCR; TCRdb's copy has only in-frame clones and leaves some out. The sample records under 550,000 clones, around 89% being singletons. The CDR3 is made up of 15 amino acids. Germline trimming cut 0 bases from V and 10 bases from J; bases unmatched to any gene: 9. In germline, CDR1 is LGHNA, CDR2 YSLEER. Concerning this clone itself: The target antigen is unknown.

The treatment was: 15 to 20 received Ad26.COV2.S at low or high dose, single or two shots; about five received placebo; per-sample allocation not given. It was on day 63 after the first vaccine or placebo injection that samples were taken. The rearrangement joins TRBV4-3 to TRBJ1-5; TRBD1 aligns across 7 bases. The sequence derives from a person aged 18 to 59 who received the Ad26.COV2.S COVID-19 vaccine or a placebo. The sequencing used peripheral blood, collected in a trial of Ad26.COV2.S vaccine versus placebo. CDR3: CASSQDRTGQLPQHF. In nucleotides, the CDR3 is TGCGCCAGCAGCCAAGATAGGACAGGCCAGTTACCCCAGCATTTT.